This T cell receptor (beta chain) comes out of a study of blood T cell repertoires in COVID-19. Clones were sequenced by immunoSEQ multiplex PCR, and TCRdb holds only the in-frame ones, with some missing. The data hold about 69,000 clones, with 85% observed a single time. This clone has just one count. The sample comprised peripheral blood. The TCR sequence derives from a man aged 80 or over with acute or convalescent COVID-19.

The CDR3 is CASSTTENYGYTF. The CDR3 bases are TGCGCCAGCAGCACGACAGAGAACTATGGCTACACCTTC. The rearrangement links TRBV5-1 to TRBJ1-2; possibly TRBD1 for D (5 bases). Germline lookup yields CDR1 SGHRS and CDR2 YFSETQ. V dropped 4 bases and J dropped 2 bases, with 9 bases sitting between them. The CDR3 spans 13 residues.